Described below is a single T cell receptor (beta chain) sequence and its context. Its antigen is undetermined. Trimming removed 5 bases at V and 7 bases at J, with 18 bases between. CDR1 is SGHAT and CDR2 is FQNNGV in the germline V gene. CDR3 length equals 15 residues. The protocol was immunoSEQ multiplex PCR, while the TCRdb copy is restricted to in-frame clones and leaves out a portion. There are about 130,000 clones in the sample; roughly 90% occur only once, and approximately 1.5% lies in the top ten. This specimen belongs to a study of T cells in localized non-small cell lung cancer. Study results and limitations: Measurement of T cell clonality placed uninvolved adjacent lung highest, above the level in tumor. Within adjacent lung there appeared a median about 54 of the top 100 tumor clones. Those with higher blood T cell density had longer overall survival.

V usage is TRBV11-2 and J usage is TRBJ2-1, with D possibly being TRBD1 (5 bases). The sample was peripheral blood, taken before any cancer treatment. This sequence originates from a female donor of 60 years or more with stage I lung adenocarcinoma. The CDR3 region has the DNA TGTGCCAGCAGCCACTCCCGGCAGGGTGAGAATGAGCAGTTCTTC. It translates to CASSHSRQGENEQFF.